The clone carrying this T cell receptor (beta chain) was counted many times. The sample is drawn from a study of naive and memory T cell subsets. The library had UMIs added by 3' ligation of an oligonucleotide to TCR cDNA. RNA was extracted from less than 3 ml of whole blood of healthy adults. Unsorted total RNA, about 1 to 1,100 ng, was DNase treated before reverse transcription. Amplification of ligated cDNA took four PCR rounds with SP2 and nested alpha and beta constant primers. Each CDR3 protein gets one entry after TCRdb re-called the 5' RACE reads with MiXCR. Counted here are around 48,000 distinct CDR3 sequences, about 4.4% occurring once; the ten biggest clones make up around 0.8%. The CDR3 is made up of 14 amino acids. Germline V gene sequence: CDR1 PRHDT, CDR2 FYEKMQ (reference sequence). V lost 0 bases and J lost 3, with 7 bases in between.

The receptor was isolated from a female donor in good health. The chain has TRBV13 and TRBJ2-3; D call uncertain. CDR3 in DNA: TGTGCCAGCAGCTTAGGCCGTGGGACAGATACGCAGTATTTT. It encodes CASSLGRGTDTQYF.